This T cell receptor beta chain is drawn from a study of vaccination and CD4 T cells after COVID-19. Treatment of the sample: approximately 11-day PBMC culture with coronavirus spike peptide pools or control peptides (ViraFEST assay). ViraFEST enlarged antigen-specific T cell populations with peptide pools and afterwards sequenced TCRs. This clonotype was seen only once. The antigen is undetermined. Cultured CD4+ T-cell DNA underwent Oncomine TCR Beta short-read sequencing. It was from cultured CD4+ T cells that genomic DNA was extracted. In TCRdb, the PCR reads were re-called with MiXCR into one record per CDR3 protein. The table includes some 20,000 distinct CDR3 sequences, under 65% detected once. The receptor was isolated from a human donor who had recovered from COVID-19. Sequences were derived from CD4+ T cells from blood, cultured in vitro, sampled after SARS-CoV-2 vaccination.

The CDR3 DNA reads TGTGCCAGCAGTTTATCGGGACTAGGTTACAATGAGCAGTTCTTC. Translated, it gives CASSLSGLGYNEQFF. The chain joins TRBV28 to TRBJ2-1, with TRBD2 identical over 8 bases. The CDR3 has 15 amino acids. CDR1 and CDR2 (germline): MDHEN, SYDVKM. J gave up 4 bases and V 1 base, and 3 bases lay outside the gene matches.